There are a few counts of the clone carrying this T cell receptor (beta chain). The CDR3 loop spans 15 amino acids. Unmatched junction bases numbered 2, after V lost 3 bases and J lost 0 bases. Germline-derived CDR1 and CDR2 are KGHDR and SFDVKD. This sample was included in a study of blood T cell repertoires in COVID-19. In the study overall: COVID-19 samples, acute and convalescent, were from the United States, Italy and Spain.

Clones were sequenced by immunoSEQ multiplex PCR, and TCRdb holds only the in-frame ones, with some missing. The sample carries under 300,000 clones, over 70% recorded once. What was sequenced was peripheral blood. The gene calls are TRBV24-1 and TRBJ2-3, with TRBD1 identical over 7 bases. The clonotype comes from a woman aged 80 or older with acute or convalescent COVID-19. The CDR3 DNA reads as TGTGCCACCAGTGATCACAGGGGTAGCACAGATACGCAGTATTTT. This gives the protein CATSDHRGSTDTQYF.